This TCR beta chain derives from a study of cytotoxic CD8 clonotypes in ibrutinib-treated CLL. The CDR3 contains 16 residues. In germline, CDR1 is MNHEY, CDR2 SMNVEV (reference sequence). The ends lost 4 bases at V and 7 bases at J; junction bases unmatched: 14. This clone was seen once. Libraries were prepared by immunoSEQ multiplex PCR; TCRdb keeps only in-frame clonotypes and omits some of them. The sample lists around 130,000 clones; around 84% were seen once. Sequenced material: PBMCs, taken after 24 months of ibrutinib treatment. The chain links TRBV27 to TRBJ2-7, with TRBD1 matching over 9 bases. The TCR originated in a human donor with chronic lymphocytic leukemia. The CDR3 spells CASSSLDRGVSGEQYF. The DNA for the CDR3 is TGTGCCAGCAGTTCTTTGGACAGGGGCGTTTCGGGTGAGCAGTACTTC.